This TCR beta chain was captured in a study of regulatory T cells in long-lasting Graves disease. Both iRepertoire HTBI primers and Arm-PCR of CDR3 regions were used to build the TCR beta libraries. TCRdb called the multiplex PCR reads again in MiXCR, with one record for every CDR3 protein. The table lists more than 450,000 distinct CDR3 sequences, around 15% of them singletons. Noted time point: newly diagnosed GD, antithyroid drugs for less than 3 months. PBMC-derived RNA was used for the TCR library. From an endocrinology department in Xi'an, China, came the patients. This clonotype was found many times. The target antigen is unknown. Study observations and caveats: Patients with persistent disease showed a bias toward TRBV28, TRBJ1-2 and TRBJ2-5.

The germline V gene encodes CDR1 SGHRS and CDR2 YFSETQ. This CDR3 has 15 residues. The ends were cut back, 0 bases at V and 6 bases at J, with 15 bases in the middle. The same specimen was also included in a second study, on T cells in Graves' hyperthyroidism and ophthalmopathy.

Material: peripheral blood mononuclear cells (PBMCs), obtained at new diagnosis, from a patient treated with antithyroid drugs. This chain connects TRBV5-1 to TRBJ1-1; D possibly corresponds to TRBD1 (6 bases). The receptor's source is a man in his forties or fifties with Graves disease. The CDR3 DNA reads TGCGCCAGCAGCTTGGCTCGGGGGCCTAGAGCTGAAGCTTTCTTT. Translating gives CASSLARGPRAEAFF. Variable domain in full (rest from reference TRBV5-1 and TRBJ1-1): KAGVTQTPRYLIKTRGQQVTLSCSPISGHRSVSWYQQTPGQGLQFLFEYFSETQRNKGNFPGRFSGRQFSNSRSEMNVSTLELGDSALYLCASSLARGPRAEAFFGQGTRLTVV.